Listed below are T cell receptor beta chains from one sample, sequenced in a study of T cells after posttransplantation cyclophosphamide. TCRdb's table, derived via immunoSEQ multiplex PCR, lists solely in-frame clones and lacks some. The specimen has 20,000 to 25,000 clones, none found just once. Sequenced material: PBMCs, taken after allogeneic stem cell transplant with posttransplant cyclophosphamide. The receptors here all came from a male patient under 35 who received an allogeneic stem cell transplant from a related donor, was CMV-positive, and had no GVHD. The graft donor may be the source of some T cells. Both conserved end residues are part of each CDR3. D genes are given only for firm matches.

d_call: TRBD1; v_call: TRBV19; cdr3_aa: CASMPGTGGGFREQFF
d_call: -; v_call: TRBV6-4; cdr3_aa: CASSVPGGTYNEQFF
d_call: -; v_call: TRBV11-2; cdr3_aa: CASSLVWGGRRTKNIQYF
d_call: TRBD1; v_call: TRBV4-2; cdr3_aa: CASSQRQGNNEKLFF
d_call: TRBD1; v_call: TRBV11-2; cdr3_aa: CASSLNTGAGETQYF
d_call: -; v_call: TRBV27; cdr3_aa: CASSLVGVDTQYF
d_call: -; v_call: TRBV7-3; cdr3_aa: CASSIGLFGTDTQYF
d_call: TRBD1; v_call: TRBV28; cdr3_aa: CASSLTGVHGYTF
d_call: -; v_call: TRBV6-5; cdr3_aa: CASSRGTANEQFF
d_call: -; v_call: TRBV19; cdr3_aa: CASSIAAPRGDYGYTF
d_call: -; v_call: TRBV6-6; cdr3_aa: CASSHTGTGNTIYF
d_call: TRBD2; v_call: TRBV10-3; cdr3_aa: CAISGDYRETQYF
d_call: -; v_call: TRBV5-1; cdr3_aa: CASSLEQAYEQYF
d_call: -; v_call: TRBV10-3; cdr3_aa: CAISAKSYEQYF